The 2 T cell receptor delta chains presented below share a single source sample, sequenced in a study of Vδ1+ human thymocytes. Study-wide points: In the thymus, TRG and TRD repertoires looked highly polyclonal with Gaussian CDR3 lengths.

RNA was extracted from the cells and then reverse transcribed. Pooled V-gene forward primers with one constant-region reverse primer generated the CDR3 amplicons by multiplex PCR. TCRdb reran clone calling via CATT on the multiplex PCR reads. Found here are more than 50,000 delta-chain clones, roughly 15% of them singletons; the top ten hold roughly 0.46%. Their target antigens are unknown. What was sequenced was Vdelta1+ gamma-delta thymocytes from the thymus. Documented subset: FACS-sorted CD3+ TCRalphabeta- TCRVdelta1+ TCRVdelta2- thymocytes. The source of these receptors is a boy in the first two years of life who had congenital heart surgery.

V is TRDV1 and J is TRDJ1, with 7 positions matching TRDD3. The V and J ends lost 2 bases and 0 bases, in that order; junction bases with no gene match: 27. This CDR3 is 23 amino acids long. The germline V gene encodes CDR1 TSWWSYY and CDR2 QGS. The CDR3: CALGERQEGGNLLGGKYTDKLIF. The CDR3 DNA is TGTGCTCTTGGGGAAAGACAGGAGGGTGGGAACCTACTTGGGGGAAAATACACCGATAAACTCATCTTT.

The V gene is TRDV1, the J gene TRDJ1, with 9 bases lining up with TRDD2. The germline CDR1 and CDR2 sequences are TSWWSYY and QGS. Unmatched junction bases numbered 27, after V lost 1 base and J lost 0 bases. This CDR3 contains 24 residues. The CDR3 sequence: CALGERILPTSLRTGGLYTDKLIF. The CDR3 coding sequence is TGTGCTCTTGGGGAACGCATCCTTCCTACGTCCCTTCGTACCGGGGGACTGTACACCGATAAACTCATCTTT.